This T cell receptor (beta chain) was sequenced in a study of cytomegalovirus exposure and HLA in healthy donors. Study-wide findings and caveats: TCR sequences were mostly rare, though some public TCRs occurred in many donors. Researchers counted about 150 TCR beta chains as cytomegalovirus-associated.

A single count supports this clone. Its target is not known. The donors were part of the approximately 130-subject validation cohort, which stood apart from the roughly 700-subject first cohort. V was shortened by 4 bases and J by 0 bases, with 7 bases between the two germline ends. CDR1 is MDHEN, CDR2 SYDVKM, per germline. This CDR3 spans 14 amino acids. Using immunoSEQ multiplex PCR, the repertoire was profiled, and TCRdb retains in-frame clones only, with some absent. Here the sample spans some 260,000 clones, over 75% being singletons. The specimen was PBMCs. This clonotype originated in a man aged 18 to 29 in good health and CMV-seropositive. The chain is built from TRBV28 and TRBJ2-4, with a tentative D call TRBD1 (5 bases). The CDR3, as DNA: TGTGCCAGCAGTTCCAGGGAAGCCAAAAACATTCAGTACTTC. As protein: CASSSREAKNIQYF.